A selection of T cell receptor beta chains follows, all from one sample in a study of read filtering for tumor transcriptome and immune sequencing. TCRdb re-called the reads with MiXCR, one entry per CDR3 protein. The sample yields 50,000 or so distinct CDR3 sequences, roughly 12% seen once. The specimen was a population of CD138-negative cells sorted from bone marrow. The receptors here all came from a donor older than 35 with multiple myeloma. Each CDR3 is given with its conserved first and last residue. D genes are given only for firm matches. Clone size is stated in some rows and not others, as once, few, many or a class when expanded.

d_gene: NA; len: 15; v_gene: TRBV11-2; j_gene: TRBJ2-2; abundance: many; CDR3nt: TGTGCCAGCAGCAACCACATGGGGGGCACCGGGGAGCTGTTTTTT; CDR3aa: CASSNHMGGTGELFF
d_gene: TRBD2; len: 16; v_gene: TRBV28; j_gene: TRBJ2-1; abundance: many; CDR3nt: TGTGCCAGCAGAGGGGGACTAGCGGTCTCCTACAATGAGCAGTTCTTC; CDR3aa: CASRGGLAVSYNEQFF
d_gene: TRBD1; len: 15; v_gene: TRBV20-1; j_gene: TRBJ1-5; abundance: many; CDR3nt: TGCAGTGCTAGTGCAGGGGGCGGAAGCAATCAGCCCCAGCATTTT; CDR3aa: CSASAGGGSNQPQHF
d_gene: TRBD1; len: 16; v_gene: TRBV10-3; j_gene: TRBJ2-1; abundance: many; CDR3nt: TGTGCCATCAGTGAGTCGTACCAGACAGGGTTCAATGAGCAGTTCTTC; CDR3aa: CAISESYQTGFNEQFF
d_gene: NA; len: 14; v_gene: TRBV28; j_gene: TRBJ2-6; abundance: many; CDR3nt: TGTGCCAGCCACGGGGGAACTGGGGCCAACGTCCTGACTTTC; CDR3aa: CASHGGTGANVLTF
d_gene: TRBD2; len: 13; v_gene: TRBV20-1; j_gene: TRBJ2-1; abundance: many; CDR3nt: TGCAGTGCTAGGCCTAGCGGGAGAAATGAGCAGTTCTTC; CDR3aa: CSARPSGRNEQFF
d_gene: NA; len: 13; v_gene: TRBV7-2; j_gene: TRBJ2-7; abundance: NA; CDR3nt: TGTGCCAGCAGCTCGGGTCTGGCGGACGAGCAGTACTTC; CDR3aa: CASSSGLADEQYF
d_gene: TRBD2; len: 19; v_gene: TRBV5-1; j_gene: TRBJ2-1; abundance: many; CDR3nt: TGCGCCAGCAGCTTGCGACTGACTAGCGGGCAAGGGCTCTACAATGAGCAGTTCTTC; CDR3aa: CASSLRLTSGQGLYNEQFF
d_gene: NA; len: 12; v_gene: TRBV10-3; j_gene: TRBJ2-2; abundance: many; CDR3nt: TGTGCCATCAGTGGTAGTACCGGGGAGCTGTTTTTT; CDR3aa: CAISGSTGELFF
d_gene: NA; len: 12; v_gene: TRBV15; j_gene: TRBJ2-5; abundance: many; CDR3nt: TGTGCCACCAGCAGACCAACGGAGACCCAGTACTTC; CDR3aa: CATSRPTETQYF
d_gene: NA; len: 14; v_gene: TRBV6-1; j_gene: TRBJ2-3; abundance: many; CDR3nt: TGTGCCAGCACTAGGGAGGGGGCTACAGATACGCAGTATTTT; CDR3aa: CASTREGATDTQYF
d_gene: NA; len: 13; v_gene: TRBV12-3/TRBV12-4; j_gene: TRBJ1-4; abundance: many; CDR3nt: TGTGCCAGCAGTTTAGCAACTAATGAAAAACTGTTTTTT; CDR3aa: CASSLATNEKLFF
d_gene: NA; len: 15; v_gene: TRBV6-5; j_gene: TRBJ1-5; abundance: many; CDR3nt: TGTGCCAGCAGTTCATCCGGGACCCGCAATCAGCCCCAGCATTTT; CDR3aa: CASSSSGTRNQPQHF
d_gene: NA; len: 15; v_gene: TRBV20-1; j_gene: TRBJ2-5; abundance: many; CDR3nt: TGCAGTGCTAGGAACCTTCCCAGGGTGGAAGGGACCCAGTACTTC; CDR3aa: CSARNLPRVEGTQYF
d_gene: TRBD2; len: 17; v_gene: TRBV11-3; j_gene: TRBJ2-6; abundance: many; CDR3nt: TGTGCCAGCAGCGCCCGTAGCGGGGCCCCTGGGGCCAACGTCCTGACTTTC; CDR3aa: CASSARSGAPGANVLTF
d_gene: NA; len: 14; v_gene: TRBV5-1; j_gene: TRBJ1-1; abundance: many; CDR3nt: TGCGCCAGCAGCTTGGATGAAGTGAACACTGAAGCTTTCTTT; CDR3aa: CASSLDEVNTEAFF
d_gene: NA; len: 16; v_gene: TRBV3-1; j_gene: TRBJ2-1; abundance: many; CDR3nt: TGTGCCAGCAGCCAAGATCGTCTAGTCAGCTACAATGAGCAGTTCTTC; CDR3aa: CASSQDRLVSYNEQFF
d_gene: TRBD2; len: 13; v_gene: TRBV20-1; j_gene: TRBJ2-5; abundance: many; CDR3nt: TGCAGTGCACCCCCCGGGGGGAAAGAGACCCAGTACTTC; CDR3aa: CSAPPGGKETQYF
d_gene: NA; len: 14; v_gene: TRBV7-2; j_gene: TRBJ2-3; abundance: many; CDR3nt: TGTGCCACAAGAGGTGGTACTAGCACAGATACGCAGTATTTT; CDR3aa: CATRGGTSTDTQYF
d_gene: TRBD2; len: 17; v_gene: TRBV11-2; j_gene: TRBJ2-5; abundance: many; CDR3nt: TGTGCCAGCAGCTTATATGCTAGCGGGAGGGCCGGAGAGACCCAGTACTTC; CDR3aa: CASSLYASGRAGETQYF
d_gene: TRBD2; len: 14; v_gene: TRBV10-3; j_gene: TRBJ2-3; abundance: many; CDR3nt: TGTGCCATCAGTGAGGAATCTAGCGGGGACTCACATTATTTT; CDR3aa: CAISEESSGDSHYF
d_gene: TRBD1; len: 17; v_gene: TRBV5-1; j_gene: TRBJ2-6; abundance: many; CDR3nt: TGCGCCAGCAGCTTGGCCAGGGGGCTAGGTGGGGCCAACGTCCTGACTTTC; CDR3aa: CASSLARGLGGANVLTF
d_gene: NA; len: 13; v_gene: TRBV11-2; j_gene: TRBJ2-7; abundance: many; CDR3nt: TGTGCCAGCAGCCCGTTTATAGGGGGCGAGCAGTACTTC; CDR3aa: CASSPFIGGEQYF
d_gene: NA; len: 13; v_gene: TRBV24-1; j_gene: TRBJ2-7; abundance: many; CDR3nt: TGTGCCACCAGTGATCCACCACATTACGAGCAGTACTTC; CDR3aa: CATSDPPHYEQYF
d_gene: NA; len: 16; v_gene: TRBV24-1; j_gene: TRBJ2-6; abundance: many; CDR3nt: TGTGCCACCAGTGAACCAGGGCCCTCTGGGGCCAACGTCCTGACTTTC; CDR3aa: CATSEPGPSGANVLTF
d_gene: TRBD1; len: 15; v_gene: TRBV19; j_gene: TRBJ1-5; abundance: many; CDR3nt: TGTGCCAGTAGTAAACGGGACAGGGATGATCAGCCCCAGCATTTT; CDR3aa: CASSKRDRDDQPQHF
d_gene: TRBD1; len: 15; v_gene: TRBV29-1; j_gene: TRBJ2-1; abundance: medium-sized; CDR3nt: TGCAGCGTTCTATACTACATAGGACAGGGGAATGAGCAGTTCTTC; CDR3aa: CSVLYYIGQGNEQFF
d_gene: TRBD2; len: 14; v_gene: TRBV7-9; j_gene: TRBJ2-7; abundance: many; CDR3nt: TGTGCCAGCAGCTTAAGCGGGAGCGCCTACGAGCAGTACTTC; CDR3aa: CASSLSGSAYEQYF
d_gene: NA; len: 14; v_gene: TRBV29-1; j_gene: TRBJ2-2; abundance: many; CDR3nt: TGCAGCGTTACTGGGACGGGAAACACCGGGGAGCTGTTTTTT; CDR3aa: CSVTGTGNTGELFF
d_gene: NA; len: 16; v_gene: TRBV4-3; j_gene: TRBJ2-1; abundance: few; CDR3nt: TGCGCCGGCAGCCAAGAGTATTCAGGTCTGTTGAATGAGCAGTTCTTT; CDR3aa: CAGSQEYSGLLNEQFF
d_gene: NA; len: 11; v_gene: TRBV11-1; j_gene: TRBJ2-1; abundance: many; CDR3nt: TGTGCCAGCAGCTTGGGGTATGAGCAGTTCTTC; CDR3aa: CASSLGYEQFF
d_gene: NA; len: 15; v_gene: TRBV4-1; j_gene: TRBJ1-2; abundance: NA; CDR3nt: TGCGCCAGCTGCCAAGAGGGGGAGACCTTCTATGGCTACACCTTC; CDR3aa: CASCQEGETFYGYTF
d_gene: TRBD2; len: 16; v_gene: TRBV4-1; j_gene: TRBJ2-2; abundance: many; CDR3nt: TGCGCCAGCAGCCAAGCGCTAGCGGCGAACACCGGGGAGCTGTTTTTT; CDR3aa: CASSQALAANTGELFF
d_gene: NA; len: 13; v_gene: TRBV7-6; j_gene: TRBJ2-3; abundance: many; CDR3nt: TGTGCCAGCAGCTCGCAGGGGACAGATACGCAGTATTTT; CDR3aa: CASSSQGTDTQYF
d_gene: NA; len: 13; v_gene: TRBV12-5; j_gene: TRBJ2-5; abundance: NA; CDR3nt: TGTGCTAGCCTAGCGTCCTCTCAAGAGACCCAGTACTTC; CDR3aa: CASLASSQETQYF
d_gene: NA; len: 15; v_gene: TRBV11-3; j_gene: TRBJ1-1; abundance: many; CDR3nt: TGTGCCAGCAGCTTAGGCCGAGGGGTGAACACTGAAGCTTTCTTT; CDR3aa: CASSLGRGVNTEAFF
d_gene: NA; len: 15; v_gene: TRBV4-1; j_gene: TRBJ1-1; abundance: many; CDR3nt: TGCGCCAGCAGCCAAGGGAGAGGGGGGGGCACTGAAGCTTTCTTT; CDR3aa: CASSQGRGGGTEAFF
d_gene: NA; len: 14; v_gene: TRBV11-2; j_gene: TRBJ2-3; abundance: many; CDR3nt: TGTGCCAGCAGCTTAAGCTTCGACACAGATACGCAGTATTTT; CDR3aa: CASSLSFDTDTQYF
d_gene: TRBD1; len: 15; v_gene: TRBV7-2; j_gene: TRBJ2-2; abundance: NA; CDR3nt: TGCGCCAGCAGCTGGGACAGGATACACACCGGGGAGCTGTTTTTT; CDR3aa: CASSWDRIHTGELFF
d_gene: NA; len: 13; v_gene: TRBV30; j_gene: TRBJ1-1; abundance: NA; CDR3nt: TGTGCCTGGAGTGTAGGGGTGAACACTGAAGCTTCCTTT; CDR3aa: CAWSVGVNTEASF
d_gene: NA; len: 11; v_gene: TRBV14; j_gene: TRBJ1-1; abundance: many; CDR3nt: TGTGCCAGCAGCCAAGGGCTCAAGGCTTTCTTT; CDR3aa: CASSQGLKAFF
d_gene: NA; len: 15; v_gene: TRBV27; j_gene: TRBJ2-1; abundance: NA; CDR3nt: TGTGCCAGCAGTTTATCGAGCACGGCCTGCAGTGAGCAGTTCTTC; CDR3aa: CASSLSSTACSEQFF
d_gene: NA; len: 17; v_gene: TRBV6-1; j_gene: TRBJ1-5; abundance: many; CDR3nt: TGTGCCAGCAGTGACGAATCAGACACAAGGGGCAATCAGCCCCAGCATTTT; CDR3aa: CASSDESDTRGNQPQHF
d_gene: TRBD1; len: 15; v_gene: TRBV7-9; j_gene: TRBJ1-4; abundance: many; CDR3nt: TGTGCCAGCAGCTTGCCAACAGGGGGCTATGAAAAACTGTTTTTT; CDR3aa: CASSLPTGGYEKLFF
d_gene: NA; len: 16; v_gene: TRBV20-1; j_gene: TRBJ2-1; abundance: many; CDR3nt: TGCAGTGCTAGAGATTCAGGAACACCTAACTACAATGAGCAGTTCTTC; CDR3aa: CSARDSGTPNYNEQFF
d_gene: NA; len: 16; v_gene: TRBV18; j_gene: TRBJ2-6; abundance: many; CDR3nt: TGTGCCAGCTCCGAAGGAGCAGCCTCTGGGGCCAACGTCCTGACTTTC; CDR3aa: CASSEGAASGANVLTF
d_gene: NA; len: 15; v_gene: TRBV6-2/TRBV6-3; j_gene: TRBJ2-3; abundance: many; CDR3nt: TGTGCCAGCAGTTATCCTATTCCTTGGCCTATTACGCAGTATTTT; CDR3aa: CASSYPIPWPITQYF
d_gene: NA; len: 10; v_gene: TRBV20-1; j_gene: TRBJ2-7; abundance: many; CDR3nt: TGCAGTGCTAGTTTCTACGAGCAGTACTTC; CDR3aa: CSASFYEQYF
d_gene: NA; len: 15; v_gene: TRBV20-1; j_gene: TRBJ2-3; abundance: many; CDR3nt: TGCAGTGCTGCACCGACGGCTTCTAGCACAGATACGCAGTATTTT; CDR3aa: CSAAPTASSTDTQYF
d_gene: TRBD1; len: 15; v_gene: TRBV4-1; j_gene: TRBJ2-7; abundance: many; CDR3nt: TGCGCCAGCAGCCAATACGGACAGGGTGGGTACGAGCAGTACTTC; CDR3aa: CASSQYGQGGYEQYF
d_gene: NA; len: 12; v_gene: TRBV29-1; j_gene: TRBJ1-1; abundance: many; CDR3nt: TGCAGCGTTGCTTACGTGAACACTGAAGCTTTCTTT; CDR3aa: CSVAYVNTEAFF
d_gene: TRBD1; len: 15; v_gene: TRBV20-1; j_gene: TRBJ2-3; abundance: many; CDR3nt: TGCAGTGCTAGTGCCCCGGGACAGAGCACAGATACGCAGTATTTT; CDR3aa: CSASAPGQSTDTQYF